This TCR beta chain was documented in a study of regulatory T cells in long-lasting Graves disease. Arm-PCR of CDR3 regions with iRepertoire HTBI primers generated TCR beta libraries. TCRdb recomputed calls from the multiplex PCR reads with MiXCR, one row per CDR3 protein. The sample includes some 220,000 distinct CDR3 sequences, roughly 19% of them seen just once. Germline V lookup: CDR1 MDHEN, CDR2 SYDVKM. V lost 7 bases and J 0 bases, leaving 22 bases between the germline ends. The CDR3 runs to 18 residues. Noted time point: newly diagnosed GD, antithyroid drugs for less than 3 months. Extracted PBMC RNA gave rise to the TCR library. An endocrinology department located in Xi'an, China, was where the patients came from. In its sample, this clonotype was seen many times. These same records also appear under a second study, on T cells in Graves' hyperthyroidism and ophthalmopathy. In that study: Exclusion of a patient resulted from uncontrolled infection, other autoimmune disease, pregnancy or lactation. Separation of ophthalmopathy from stable hyperthyroidism was achieved by a 13 V-J model.

Material: peripheral blood mononuclear cells (PBMCs), obtained at new diagnosis, from a patient treated with antithyroid drugs. The chain uses TRBV28 and TRBJ2-1, with D uncertain. This sequence was found in a young woman with Graves disease. The CDR3 spells CASILKQSASSSYNEQFF. Here the CDR3 DNA reads TGTGCCAGCATCCTAAAGCAATCTGCGTCAAGCTCCTACAATGAGCAGTTCTTC.